What follows are 29 T cell receptor beta chains derived from one specimen sequenced in a study of radiotherapy plus CTLA-4 blockade in lung cancer. Data came from immunoSEQ multiplex PCR; TCRdb stores just in-frame clones and leaves some out. The data hold 95,000 to 150,000 clones, with 90% observed a single time. This specimen was peripheral blood, taken from a patient treated with radiotherapy plus ipilimumab. These receptor sequences come from a human donor with non-small cell lung cancer that progressed on radiotherapy plus ipilimumab.

The genes are TRBV5-1 and TRBJ1-1, with D possibly matching TRBD1 (5 bases). V was cut by 0 bases and J by 0 bases, with 12 bases left in between. Germline loops: CDR1 SGHRS, CDR2 YFSETQ. This CDR3 has 16 amino acids. This CDR3 is CASSLELGEVNTEAFF. The CDR3 nucleotides are TGCGCCAGCAGCTTGGAGCTGGGGGAAGTGAACACTGAAGCTTTCTTT.

V usage is TRBV27 and J usage is TRBJ1-5; D not certain. Germline V gene sequence: CDR1 MNHEY, CDR2 SMNVEV (reference sequence). The CDR3 length is 15 residues. CDR3 nucleotides: TGTGGGAGTCGGCCGACCTTCGCGAGCAATCAGCCCCAGCATTTT. Protein product: CGSRPTFASNQPQHF.

The chain couples TRBV6-1 to TRBJ1-4; possible D gene TRBD1, 5 bases. The CDR3 consists of 15 residues. V shed 2 bases and J shed 8 bases, with 15 bases lying between them. Germline CDR1 is MNHNS and CDR2 is SASEGT. The CDR3 coding sequence is TGTGCCAGCAGTGAACTGGGGCTACCTACAGAAAAACTGTTTTTT. Its translation: CASSELGLPTEKLFF.

The rearrangement uses TRBV2 and TRBJ2-4, with 7 bases identical to TRBD1. Germline V gene lookup returns CDR1 SNHLY and CDR2 FYNNEI. This CDR3 is built from 13 residues. Germline trimming cut 7 bases from V and 5 bases from J; bases unmatched to any gene: 5. CDR3 coding DNA: TGTGCCAGCACCCGACAGGGTCAAAACATTCAGTACTTC. As protein: CASTRQGQNIQYF.

The V and J genes are TRBV14 and TRBJ1-2, with a tentative D call TRBD1 (5 bases). This CDR3 comprises 13 residues. V was trimmed by 4 bases and J by 6 bases, leaving 12 bases between them. Per the germline V gene, CDR1 is SGHDN and CDR2 is FVKESK. The CDR3 sequence is CASSPQIRDGYTF. CDR3 sequence (DNA): TGTGCCAGCAGCCCTCAGATCAGGGATGGCTACACCTTC.

The V and J genes are TRBV5-1 and TRBJ2-5, with TRBD1 matching over 12 bases. The end of the DNA is better explained by TRBJ2-7, so the J call may be wrong. Germline CDR1 is SGHRS and CDR2 is YFSETQ. The CDR3 is 16 amino acids. The CDR3 here is CASSWGQGALSYEQYF. DNA of the CDR3: TGCGCCAGCAGCTGGGGACAGGGGGCCCTCTCCTACGAGCAGTACTTC.

J is TRBJ1-3 and V is TRBV7-9; D not certain. The CDR3 has 14 residues. The germline gives CDR1 SEHNR, CDR2 FQNEAQ (reference sequence). V gave up 6 bases and J gave up 1 base, with 10 bases separating them. The CDR3 region has the DNA TGTGCCAGCAGTCGAGCCGAGTCTGGAAACACCATATATTTT. Translation gives CASSRAESGNTIYF.

The chain combines TRBV7-2 with TRBJ2-1; the D gene is possibly TRBD2 (6 bases). This CDR3 spans 15 amino acids. V shed 1 base and J shed 6 bases, with 13 bases lying between them. CDR1 and CDR2 (germline): SGHTA, FQGNSA. The CDR3, as DNA: TGTGCCAGCAGCTTAGGGGGGACTTTAAGCAATGAGCAGTTCTTC. This sequence encodes CASSLGGTLSNEQFF. Based on the CDR3 plus reference TRBV7-2 and TRBJ2-1, the full variable domain is GAGVSQSPSNKVTEKGKDVELRCDPISGHTALYWYRQSLGQGLEFLIYFQGNSAPDKSGLPSDRFSAERTGGSVSTLTIQRTQQEDSAVYLCASSLGGTLSNEQFFGPGTRLTVL.

J is TRBJ2-1 and V is TRBV5-1; no clear D gene. The CDR3 sequence is 11 residues long. The V gene lost 0 bases and the J gene lost 7 bases, with 2 bases spanning the gap. CDR1 is SGHRS and CDR2 is YFSETQ in the germline V gene. The CDR3: CASSLGNEQFF. The CDR3 DNA reads TGCGCCAGCAGCTTGGGGAATGAGCAGTTCTTC.

The rearrangement uses TRBV5-4 and TRBJ2-3, with 12 bases fitting TRBD2. CDR3 length: 15 amino acids. Germline lookup yields CDR1 SGHNT and CDR2 YYREEE (reference sequence). Losses at the gene ends were 1 base for V and 5 bases for J; bases not matched to a gene: 2. In DNA, the CDR3 is TGTGCCAGCAGCTTGAGACTAGCGGGAGTAGATACGCAGTATTTT. Translating it yields CASSLRLAGVDTQYF.

The chain couples TRBV27 to TRBJ2-3; 8 nucleotides line up with TRBD2. There are 14 residues in the CDR3. Losses at the gene ends were 8 bases for V and 5 bases for J; bases not matched to a gene: 9. CDR1 is MNHEY and CDR2 is SMNVEV in the germline V gene (reference sequence). In DNA, the CDR3 is TGTGCCAGCGTCATAGCGGGAAAGGTAGATACGCAGTATTTT. Protein sequence: CASVIAGKVDTQYF.

The V gene is TRBV7-6, the J gene TRBJ2-2; D is ambiguous. The V end lost 5 bases, the J end lost 6 bases, and 7 bases lay between the germline ends. The CDR3 runs to 12 residues. Germline CDR1 reads SGHVS; CDR2 reads FNYEAQ. The CDR3 here is CASSLGPGELFF. The CDR3 nucleotides read TGTGCCAGCAGCCTGGGTCCCGGGGAGCTGTTTTTT.

About this clone itself: The same CDR3 is also encoded by other DNA sequences in this sample. The chain recombines TRBV6-5 with TRBJ2-3; the match to TRBD2 covers 9 bases. Looked up from germline, CDR1 is MNHEY and CDR2 is SVGAGI. Trimming took 6 bases from V and 3 from J; bases not matched to a gene: 4. The CDR3 is 14 amino acids. The CDR3 sequence: CASSPGLATDTQYF. CDR3 DNA: TGTGCCAGCAGCCCGGGACTAGCTACAGATACGCAGTATTTT.

The chain couples TRBV28 to TRBJ2-7; 9 bases are a match to TRBD1. The germline gives CDR1 MDHEN, CDR2 SYDVKM. CDR3 length: 14 amino acids. J lost 8 bases, V lost 5 bases, and 10 bases had no gene match. CDR3 sequence (DNA): TGTGCCAGCAGTCCCCAGGGACAGGGAATTAAGCAGTACTTC. It is translated as CASSPQGQGIKQYF.

Concerning this clone itself: Since no conserved phenylalanine or tryptophan closes the CDR3, a read error is the likely cause. The chain couples TRBV6-1 to TRBJ2-7; TRBD2 matches 7 bases. The CDR3 length is 14 residues. The germline V gene encodes CDR1 MNHNS and CDR2 SASEGT. V dropped 11 bases and J dropped 0; count of bases not matched to a gene: 10. The CDR3 DNA reads TGTGCCGTACAAGGGCGGGAGCTCTCCTACGAGCAGTACCTC. This sequence encodes CAVQGRELSYEQYL.

The genes are TRBV2 and TRBJ2-3; 12 nucleotides match TRBD2. The junction had 4 bases not matched to a gene; V was cut back by 6 bases and J by 0 bases. Germline V CDR1 and CDR2: SNHLY, FYNNEI. The CDR3 covers 16 residues. CDR3 in amino acids: CASSYGTSGSTDTQYF. CDR3 DNA sequence: TGTGCCAGCAGCTATGGGACTAGCGGGAGCACAGATACGCAGTATTTT.

This chain links TRBV10-1 with TRBJ2-1; the D gene is possibly TRBD2 (5 bases). The CDR3 loop spans 13 amino acids. Germline CDR1 and CDR2: WNHNN and SYGVQD (reference sequence). Trimming took off 10 bases at V and 2 bases at J, with 12 bases between the two ends. CDR3: CATTRSPYNEQFF. CDR3 coding DNA: TGCGCCACCACTAGGTCCCCCTACAATGAGCAGTTCTTC.

This chain uses TRBV7-3 with TRBJ1-5, with 7 bases aligning to TRBD1. The CDR3 extends over 13 amino acids. The V gene end was trimmed by 5 bases and the J gene end by 6 bases; junction bases not matched to a gene: 4. Looked up from germline, CDR1 is SGHTA and CDR2 is FQGTGA. The CDR3 protein is CASSLRGGQPQHF. CDR3 nucleotide sequence: TGTGCCAGCAGCCTCAGGGGGGGTCAGCCCCAGCATTTT.

A few counts support this clone. The chain couples TRBV9 to TRBJ2-7, with a tentative D call TRBD1 (6 bases). V shed 3 bases and J shed 7 bases, with 17 bases lying between them. The germline CDR1 and CDR2 sequences are SGDLS and YYNGEE. The CDR3 runs to 14 residues. CDR3 region: CASSAGLLTGEQYF. The CDR3 bases are TGTGCCAGCAGCGCCGGACTCTTAACAGGGGAGCAGTACTTC.

This chain uses TRBV5-8 with TRBJ2-1; TRBD2 is a possible D gene (7 bases). V lost 5 bases to trimming and J lost 7 bases, with 19 bases between them. Per germline, CDR1 SGHTS and CDR2 YDEGEE. The CDR3 length is 15 residues. The CDR3 spells CASSPSPRGGNEQFF. CDR3 nucleotides: TGTGCCAGCAGTCCAAGCCCGAGGGGGGGAAATGAGCAGTTCTTC.

V gene TRBV27 combines with J gene TRBJ2-7; perhaps TRBD2 as D (6 bases). CDR1 is MNHEY and CDR2 is SMNVEV in the germline V gene (reference sequence). Trimming removed 5 bases from V and 2 bases from J, with 13 bases in between. CDR3 length equals 14 residues. In DNA, the CDR3 is TGTGCCAGCAGTAATTCGGGACTCCCCTACGAGCAGTACTTC. Translation gives CASSNSGLPYEQYF.

The chain joins TRBV11-3 to TRBJ2-1; 16 nucleotides align to TRBD2. Looked up from germline, CDR1 is SGHNT and CDR2 is YENEEA. Trimming at V came to 0 bases and at J to 10 bases, leaving 6 bases not matched to a gene. The CDR3 contains 17 residues. CDR3 sequence (DNA): TGTGCCAGCAGCTTAGATGTGGGACTAGCGGGGGGGCGAGAGCAGTTCTTC. Its protein product is CASSLDVGLAGGREQFF.

The CDR3 DNA reads as TGCGCCAGCAGCCGGTCCGGTTACGAGCAGTACTTC. Amino acid sequence: CASSRSGYEQYF. This chain connects TRBV5-1 to TRBJ2-7; D call uncertain. V lost 4 bases and J 4 bases, leaving 9 bases between the germline ends. The CDR3 spans 12 residues. Looked up from germline, CDR1 is SGHRS and CDR2 is YFSETQ.

This rearrangement joins TRBV28 to TRBJ1-2; D is ambiguous. Trimming removed 6 bases from V and 0 bases from J, with 11 bases in between. Germline CDR1 and CDR2: MDHEN and SYDVKM. This CDR3 has 14 residues. CDR3 in amino acids: CASRFTGTNYGYTF. The CDR3 nucleotides are TGTGCCAGCAGGTTCACCGGGACTAACTATGGCTACACCTTC.

This clone is medium-sized. V usage is TRBV27 and J usage is TRBJ2-2; D assignment may be TRBD1 or TRBD2 (5 bases each). This CDR3 spans 15 amino acids. Trimming took off 0 bases at V and 5 bases at J, with 10 bases between the two ends. Germline V gene data show CDR1 as MNHEY and CDR2 as SMNVEV (reference sequence). The CDR3: CASSLSAGSTGELFF. CDR3 coding DNA: TGTGCCAGCAGTTTATCGGCAGGGAGTACCGGGGAGCTGTTTTTT.

The CDR3 DNA is TGTGCCAGCAGTGAACAGGGGGACGGCTTTATTGCAACTAATGAAAAACTGTTTTTT. This codes for CASSEQGDGFIATNEKLFF. The J gene is TRBJ1-4, the V gene TRBV6-1; the match to TRBD1 covers 7 bases. With V trimmed by 2 bases and J by 0 bases, 12 bases remained unmatched. Germline CDR1 MNHNS, CDR2 SASEGT. CDR3 length: 19 amino acids.

CDR3: CASSLGNPGTYEQYF. The CDR3 DNA is TGTGCCAGCAGCTTAGGGAACCCCGGGACCTACGAGCAGTACTTC. This chain connects TRBV11-2 to TRBJ2-7; possible D gene TRBD2, 5 bases. The length of the CDR3 is 15 residues. Germline lookup yields CDR1 SGHAT and CDR2 FQNNGV. Trimming cost V 1 base and J 2 bases, with 12 bases left between them.

The chain is built from TRBV4-1 and TRBJ2-5; D is ambiguous. CDR1 and CDR2 (germline): MGHRA, YSYEKL. The CDR3 is made up of 13 amino acids. With 0 bases removed from V and 3 bases from J, the gap between germline ends came to 5 bases. The CDR3 is CASSQDQEETQYF. CDR3 nucleotides: TGCGCCAGCAGCCAAGATCAAGAAGAGACCCAGTACTTC.

The rearrangement links TRBV14 to TRBJ1-2; the D is unclear. The CDR3 is 13 amino acids. CDR1 and CDR2 (germline): SGHDN, FVKESK. The V gene lost 1 base and the J gene lost 4 bases, with 7 bases spanning the gap. CDR3 DNA: TGTGCCAGCAGCCAAGGATGGACCTATGGCTACACCTTC. Encoded protein: CASSQGWTYGYTF.